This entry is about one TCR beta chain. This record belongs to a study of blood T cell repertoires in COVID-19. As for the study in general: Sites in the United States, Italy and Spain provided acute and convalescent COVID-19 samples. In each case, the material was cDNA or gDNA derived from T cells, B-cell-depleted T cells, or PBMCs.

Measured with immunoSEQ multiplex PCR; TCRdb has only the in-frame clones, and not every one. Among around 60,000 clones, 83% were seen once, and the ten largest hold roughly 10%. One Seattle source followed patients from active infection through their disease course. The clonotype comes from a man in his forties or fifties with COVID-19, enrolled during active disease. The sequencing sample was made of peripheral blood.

The CDR3 loop is CASSRAPAATSYNEQFF. CDR3 sequence (DNA): TGTGCCAGCAGCCGGGCCCCCGCTGCCACCTCCTACAATGAGCAGTTCTTC. V gene TRBV4-2 combines with J gene TRBJ2-1; D is uncertain. Between the trimmed V and J ends, which lost 4 bases and 0 bases, there was a span of 16 bases. Germline V gene data show CDR1 as LGHNA and CDR2 as YNFKEQ. The CDR3 spans 17 residues.